This T cell receptor beta chain was recorded in a study of T-cell reconstitution after alpha-beta-depleted transplantation in children. From germline, CDR1 is PRHDT and CDR2 FYEKMQ (reference sequence). This CDR3 has 15 amino acids. V lost 7 bases, J lost 1 base, and 15 bases lay in between. This clonotype was found many times. What it binds is unknown. Researchers prepared the TCRbeta library using unique molecular identifiers, the study reports. TCRdb re-derived calls from the PCR reads in MiXCR, one entry per CDR3 protein. The table records about 300,000 distinct CDR3 sequences, almost 8% of them present only once. Notes on the study in general: The origin of high day-60 TCRbeta diversity in some patients lay in surviving recipient T cells and thymic progenitors. Newly made T cells mostly supplied T-cell counts and diversity one year after transplant. It was reported that alpha-beta T cells came from several hundred expanded graft clones (about two months after transplant).

V is TRBV13 and J is TRBJ2-3; D call uncertain. Sequenced here: peripheral blood, sampled 360 days after TCRalphabeta/CD19-depleted stem cell transplant. The TCR was taken from a female patient aged 2 to 10 who had a stem cell transplant for Fanconi anemia, so the T cells may come from the graft donor. This CDR3 is CASTLGGSGTDTQYF. CDR3 bases: TGTGCCAGCACTCTAGGTGGCTCCGGCACAGATACGCAGTATTTT.